This TCR beta chain was documented in a study of blood T cell repertoires in COVID-19 (dated by TCRdb to about 2020). About the investigation overall: Samples from collaborators originated in the United States, Italy and Spain and spanned both the acute and convalescent phases of COVID-19. The prospective study material was composed of cDNA or gDNA derived from T cells, B-cell-depleted T cells, or PBMCs. Deeply sampled blood TCRbeta repertoires from subjects exposed to, actively infected with, or recovered from COVID-19 were included in the dataset. The repertoires were made available in a free public database intended to serve as a resource for research on the immune response to SARS-CoV-2. Samples were obtained from the ongoing ImmuneRACE study (first 160 participants) and from some 1,300 subjects provided by 6 global collaborators. The sample metadata nearly always contained a de-identified subject ID, COVID-19 status, age in years and sex. Where available, HLA class I and class II types were obtained from metadata supplied by the sample provider rather than from assay-based typing. Here is what the overall study found, with its caveats: The amount of clinical and demographic metadata varied by source and participant and was provided uncurated.

TCRbeta CDR3 regions were amplified from genomic DNA by means of the immunoSEQ Assay, a bias-controlled multiplex PCR. As for the authors' bioinformatics: The number of nucleated cells in each sample was estimated from the amplification of reference gene primers within the assay. To quantify the absolute abundance of each unique TCRbeta CDR3 rearrangement, sequence reads were collapsed and filtered. Productive Simpson clonality was computed per sample as the square root of Simpson's diversity index over productive rearrangements. TCRdb obtained this table from immuneACCESS and retained in-frame rearrangements with V and J assigned. These tables miss some clones; where compared with another copy, unresolved V genes account for less than half of the shortfall, and the remainder is unexplained. V and J calls and clone size follow that table, whereas D and trimming were derived from the DNA. For this sample the table gives around 140,000 clones, of which 70% to 80% were detected only once. The ten largest clones capture roughly 9% of the sample.

Taken from cysteine to phenylalanine, the CDR3 has 15 residues. The read is trimmed to its CDR3 DNA, 45 bases read in frame from base 1. V is trimmed back by 4 bases and J by 1 base, and the junction contains 6 bases that no gene match accounts for. The germline V gene encodes CDR1 MNHEY and CDR2 SVGEGT. Comments on this clone: The antigen this receptor binds is unknown. There are no base qualities to consult, and no much larger clone falls within one base.

Collaborating institutions collected whole blood in K2EDTA tubes following their own protocols. For TCRbeta analysis, collaborators shipped samples as frozen whole blood, isolated PBMCs, or DNA extracted from either of those sample types. This receptor chain uses TRBV6-2 or TRBV6-3 and TRBJ1-1, and 7 bases in between align with TRBD1. This clonotype was sampled from a woman between 45 and 60 years old with active or convalescent COVID-19. The sequenced material came from peripheral blood. The CDR3 here reads CASSFGQAPNTEAFF. The nucleotides are TGTGCCAGCAGTTTCGGACAGGCCCCGAACACTGAAGCTTTCTTT.